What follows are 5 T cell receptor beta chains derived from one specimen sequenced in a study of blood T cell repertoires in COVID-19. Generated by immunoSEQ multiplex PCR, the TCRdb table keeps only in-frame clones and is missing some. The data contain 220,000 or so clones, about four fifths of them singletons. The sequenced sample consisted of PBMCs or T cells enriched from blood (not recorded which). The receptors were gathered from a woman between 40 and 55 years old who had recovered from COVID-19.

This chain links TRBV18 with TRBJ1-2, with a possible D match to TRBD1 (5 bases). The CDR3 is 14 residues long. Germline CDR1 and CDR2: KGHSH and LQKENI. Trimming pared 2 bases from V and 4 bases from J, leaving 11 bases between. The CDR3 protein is CASSPSNQGYGYTF. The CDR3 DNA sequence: TGTGCCAGCTCACCAAGTAACCAGGGCTATGGCTACACCTTC.

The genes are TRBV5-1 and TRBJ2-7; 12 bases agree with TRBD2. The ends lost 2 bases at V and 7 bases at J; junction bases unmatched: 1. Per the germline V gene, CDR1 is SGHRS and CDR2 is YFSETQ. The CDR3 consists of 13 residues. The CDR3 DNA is TGCGCCAGCAGCTTCGGACTAGCGGGGGAGCAGTACTTC. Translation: CASSFGLAGEQYF.

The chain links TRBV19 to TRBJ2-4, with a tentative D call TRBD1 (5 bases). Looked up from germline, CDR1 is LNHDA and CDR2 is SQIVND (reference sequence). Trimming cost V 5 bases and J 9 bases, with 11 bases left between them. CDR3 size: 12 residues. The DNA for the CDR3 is TGTGCCAGTAGTGACCAGGGTGGCATTCAGTACTTC. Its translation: CASSDQGGIQYF.

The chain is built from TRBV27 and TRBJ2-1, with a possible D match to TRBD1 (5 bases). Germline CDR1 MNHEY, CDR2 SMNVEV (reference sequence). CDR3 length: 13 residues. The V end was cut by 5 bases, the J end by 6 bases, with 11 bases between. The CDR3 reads CASSISRGNEQFF. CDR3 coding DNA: TGTGCCAGCAGTATCTCTAGGGGCAATGAGCAGTTCTTC.

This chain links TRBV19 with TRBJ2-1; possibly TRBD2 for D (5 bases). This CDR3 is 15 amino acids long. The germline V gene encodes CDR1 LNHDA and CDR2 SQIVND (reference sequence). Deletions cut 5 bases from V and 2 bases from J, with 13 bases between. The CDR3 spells CASSPVGNPYNEQFF. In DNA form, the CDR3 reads TGTGCCAGTAGTCCGGTCGGGAACCCCTACAATGAGCAGTTCTTC.